A single sample gave rise to the 13 T cell receptor beta chains below, sequenced in a study of T cells in Graves' hyperthyroidism and ophthalmopathy. Amplified TCR beta CDR3 regions derived from RNA transcripts. First-round RT-PCR targeting the TCR CDR3 was performed with the HTBI primer set. TCRdb called the multiplex PCR reads again in MiXCR, with one record for every CDR3 protein. Found here are some 580,000 distinct CDR3 sequences, roughly 15% of them singletons; the top ten hold under 3.5%. Specimen: blood. These receptors all stem from a woman between 40 and 55 years old with Graves' ophthalmopathy.

This clonotype was picked up many times. The rearrangement joins TRBV7-3 to TRBJ2-1; a possible D gene is TRBD1 (6 bases). The V gene lost 5 bases and the J gene lost 10 bases, with 12 bases spanning the gap. The CDR3 contains 12 residues. CDR1 and CDR2 (germline): SGHTA, FQGTGA. The DNA for the CDR3 is TGTGCCAGCAGCGCGGGTGGGACAGAGCAGTTCTTC. Translating it yields CASSAGGTEQFF.

In its sample, this clonotype was seen many times. The rearrangement joins TRBV20-1 to TRBJ1-4; D not certain. CDR3 size: 14 residues. Trimming cost V 3 bases and J 0 bases, with 8 bases left between them. The germline V gene encodes CDR1 DFQATT and CDR2 SNEGSKA (reference sequence). CDR3 DNA: TGCAGTGCTAGCGCGGTAGCAACTAATGAAAAACTGTTTTTT. This sequence encodes CSASAVATNEKLFF.

This clonotype was observed many times. The chain couples TRBV27 to TRBJ2-1, with no clear D. Per germline, CDR1 MNHEY and CDR2 SMNVEV (reference sequence). CDR3 size: 13 residues. Trimming left V 3 bases short and J 7 bases short, with 10 bases between. CDR3 residues: CASSFRQTNEQFF. For the CDR3, the DNA is TGTGCCAGCAGTTTCAGACAAACTAATGAGCAGTTCTTC.

This clonotype was observed many times. This chain connects TRBV11-2 to TRBJ1-6; the D is unclear. Germline V gives CDR1 SGHAT, CDR2 FQNNGV. Trimming removed 0 bases from V and 3 bases from J, with 12 bases in between. The CDR3 runs 17 residues. In DNA form, the CDR3 reads TGTGCCAGCAGCTTAGAGGCAGATCCAAACTATAATTCACCCCTCCACTTT. Its protein is CASSLEADPNYNSPLHF.

The CDR3 spells CASSLGDRVAYEQYF. The CDR3 DNA follows: TGTGCCAGCAGCTTAGGGGACAGGGTGGCGTACGAGCAGTACTTC. The gene calls are TRBV7-6 and TRBJ2-7, with TRBD1 matching over 9 bases. The germline V gene has CDR1 SGHVS and CDR2 FNYEAQ. This CDR3 contains 15 residues. Trimming cost V 1 base and J 4 bases; bases outside gene matches: 5.

This rearrangement joins TRBV3-1 to TRBJ2-4, with D perhaps TRBD1 (5 bases). The CDR3 totals 14 residues. Trimming cost V 4 bases and J 4 bases, with 11 bases left between them. Germline CDR1 LGHDT, CDR2 YNNKEL (reference sequence). The DNA of the CDR3 is TGTGCCAGCAGCCCCAGGGTCGGAAAAAACATTCAGTACTTC. It yields the protein CASSPRVGKNIQYF.

This chain uses TRBV5-1 with TRBJ1-1; D is unclear. Germline CDR1 reads SGHRS; CDR2 reads YFSETQ. Trimming stripped 3 bases from V and 4 bases from J, with 13 bases between. The CDR3 has 14 amino acids. This CDR3 reads CASSYWATSTEAFF. CDR3 in DNA: TGCGCCAGCAGCTACTGGGCGACAAGCACTGAAGCTTTCTTT.

This clonotype has a count of ten or more. The CDR3 DNA reads TGTGCCAGCAGAGGGGGAAACACCATATATTTT. Its protein product is CASRGGNTIYF. This chain links TRBV3-1 with TRBJ1-3; unclear D gene. The germline V and J ends were trimmed by 6 bases and 4 bases, with 4 bases remaining between them. The CDR3 length is 11 residues. CDR1 is LGHDT and CDR2 is YNNKEL in the germline V gene (reference sequence).

This clonotype was counted at least ten times. The V gene is TRBV20-1, the J gene TRBJ2-3, with TRBD1 as a possible D gene (6 bases). Germline CDR1 and CDR2: DFQATT and SNEGSKA (reference sequence). The V gene lost 3 bases and the J gene lost 8 bases, with 18 bases spanning the gap. This CDR3 is 14 amino acids long. CDR3 sequence reads: CSASSVGGSRTQYF. The CDR3 nucleotides read TGCAGTGCTAGCTCGGTTGGGGGCTCTCGTACGCAGTATTTT.

This clonotype was found many times. J is TRBJ2-1 and V is TRBV20-1; TRBD2 matches at 7 bases. Losses at the gene ends were 5 bases for V and 5 bases for J; bases not matched to a gene: 9. Per germline, CDR1 DFQATT and CDR2 SNEGSKA (reference sequence). The CDR3 runs 14 residues. This CDR3 is CSAVLATYHNEQFF. The CDR3 nucleotides read TGCAGTGCTGTACTAGCGACATACCACAATGAGCAGTTCTTC.

J is TRBJ1-2 and V is TRBV20-1; D is uncertain. With 7 bases removed from V and 1 base from J, the gap between germline ends came to 7 bases. This CDR3 contains 11 residues. Germline lookup yields CDR1 DFQATT and CDR2 SNEGSKA (reference sequence). The CDR3 here is CSVGNNYGYTF. The DNA of the CDR3 is TGCAGTGTTGGTAATAACTATGGCTACACCTTC.

V and J are TRBV7-9 and TRBJ2-2; TRBD2 matches at 10 bases. The CDR3 length is 19 residues. V lost 8 bases to trimming and J lost 1 base; unmatched junction nucleotides: 16. Germline V gene sequence: CDR1 SEHNR, CDR2 FQNEAQ (reference sequence). CDR3 amino acids: CASGSLLGLAEMNTGELFF. The DNA of the CDR3 is TGTGCCAGCGGCAGCTTATTAGGACTAGCGGAAATGAACACCGGGGAGCTGTTTTTT. Full variable domain (outside the CDR3, taken from reference TRBV7-9 and TRBJ2-2): DTGVSQNPRHKITKRGQNVTFRCDPISEHNRLYWYRQTLGQGPEFLTYFQNEAQLEKSRLLSDRFSAERPKGSFSTLEIQRTEQGDSAMYLCASGSLLGLAEMNTGELFFGEGSRLTVL.

This clonotype was recorded a few times. The junction shows a germline mismatch at one end, possibly a read error. The chain uses TRBV11-2 and TRBJ2-7; D is ambiguous. The germline V gene encodes CDR1 SGHAT and CDR2 FQNNGV. There are 14 residues in the CDR3. The CDR3 DNA reads TGTGCCAGCGGCTTAATCAGGAGCTCCTACGAGCAGTACTTC. This encodes CASGLIRSSYEQYF. The full variable domain, rest sourced from reference TRBV11-2 and TRBJ2-7, is EAGVAQSPRYKIIEKRQSVAFWCNPISGHATLYWYQQILGQGPKLLIQFQNNGVVDDSQLPKDRFSAERLKGVDSTLKIQPAKLEDSAVYLCASGLIRSSYEQYFGPGTRLTVT.